This T cell receptor (beta chain) was identified during a study of siplizumab effects on memory and regulatory T cells. Findings and limits, study-wide: Researchers could not give a naive or memory phenotype to roughly 80-96% of proliferating CD4+ or CD8+ clones. Naive T cells looked more diverse than memory cells and looked like major alloresponse contributors.

As to this clone: What it recognizes is unknown.

Assay used: immunoSEQ multiplex PCR; TCRdb lists only in-frame clones, some missing. Seen here are approximately 120,000 clones, about 90% observed once, and the top ten hold 0.65% to 0.9%. The CDR3 is 13 amino acids. Germline lookup yields CDR1 KGHSH and CDR2 LQKENI. V dropped 3 bases and J dropped 8 bases, with 10 bases sitting between them. The receptor's source is a human donor in good health. The chain has TRBV18 and TRBJ1-4; D uncertain. Sequencing was done on a sample of Tregs sorted from blood. The CDR3 bases are TGTGCCAGCTCACCTATAGAGATAGAAAAACTGTTTTTT. It specifies CASSPIEIEKLFF. Drawing the rest from reference TRBV18 and TRBJ1-4, the complete variable domain is NAGVMQNPRHLVRRRGQEARLRCSPMKGHSHVYWYRQLPEEGLKFMVYLQKENIIDESGMPKERFSAEFPKEGPSILRIQQVVRGDSAAYFCASSPIEIEKLFFGSGTQLSVL.